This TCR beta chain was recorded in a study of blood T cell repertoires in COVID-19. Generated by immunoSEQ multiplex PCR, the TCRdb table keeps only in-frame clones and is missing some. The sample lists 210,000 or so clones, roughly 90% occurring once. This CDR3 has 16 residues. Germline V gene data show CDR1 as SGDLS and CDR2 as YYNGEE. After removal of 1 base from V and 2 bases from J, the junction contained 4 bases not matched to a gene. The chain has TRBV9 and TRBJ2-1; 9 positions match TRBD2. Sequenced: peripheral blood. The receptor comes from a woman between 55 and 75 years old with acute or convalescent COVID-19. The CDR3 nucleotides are TGTGCCAGCAGCGTATCGGCGGGAGGGCCCTACAATGAGCAGTTCTTC. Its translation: CASSVSAGGPYNEQFF.